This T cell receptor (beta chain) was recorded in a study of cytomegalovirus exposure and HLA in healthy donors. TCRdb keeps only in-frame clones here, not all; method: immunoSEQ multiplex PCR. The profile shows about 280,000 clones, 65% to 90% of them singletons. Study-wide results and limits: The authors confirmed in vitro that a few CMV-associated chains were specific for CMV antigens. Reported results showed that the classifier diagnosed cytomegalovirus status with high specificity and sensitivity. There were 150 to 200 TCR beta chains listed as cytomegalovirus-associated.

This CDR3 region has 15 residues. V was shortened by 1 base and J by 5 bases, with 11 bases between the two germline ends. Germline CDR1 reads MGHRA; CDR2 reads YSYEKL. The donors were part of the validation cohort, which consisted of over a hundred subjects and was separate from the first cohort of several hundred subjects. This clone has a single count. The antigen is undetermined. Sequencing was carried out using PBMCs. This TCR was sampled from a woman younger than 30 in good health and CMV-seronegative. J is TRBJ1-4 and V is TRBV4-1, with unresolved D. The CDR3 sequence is CASSQGEGGNEKLFF. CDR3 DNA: TGCGCCAGCAGCCAAGGGGAGGGTGGGAATGAAAAACTGTTTTTT.